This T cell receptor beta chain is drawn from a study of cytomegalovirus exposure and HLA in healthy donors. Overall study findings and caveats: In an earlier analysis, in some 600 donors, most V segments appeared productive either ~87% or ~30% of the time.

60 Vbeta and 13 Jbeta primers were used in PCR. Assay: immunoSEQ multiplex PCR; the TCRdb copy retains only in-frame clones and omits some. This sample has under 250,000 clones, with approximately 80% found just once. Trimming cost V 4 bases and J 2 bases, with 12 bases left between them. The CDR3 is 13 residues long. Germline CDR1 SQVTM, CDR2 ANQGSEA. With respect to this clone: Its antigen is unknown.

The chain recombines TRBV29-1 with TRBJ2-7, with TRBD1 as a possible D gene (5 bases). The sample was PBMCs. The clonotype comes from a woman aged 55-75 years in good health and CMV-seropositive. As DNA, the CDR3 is TGCAGCGTTGTGTTGGGGCCCCCCTACGAGCAGTACTTC. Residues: CSVVLGPPYEQYF.